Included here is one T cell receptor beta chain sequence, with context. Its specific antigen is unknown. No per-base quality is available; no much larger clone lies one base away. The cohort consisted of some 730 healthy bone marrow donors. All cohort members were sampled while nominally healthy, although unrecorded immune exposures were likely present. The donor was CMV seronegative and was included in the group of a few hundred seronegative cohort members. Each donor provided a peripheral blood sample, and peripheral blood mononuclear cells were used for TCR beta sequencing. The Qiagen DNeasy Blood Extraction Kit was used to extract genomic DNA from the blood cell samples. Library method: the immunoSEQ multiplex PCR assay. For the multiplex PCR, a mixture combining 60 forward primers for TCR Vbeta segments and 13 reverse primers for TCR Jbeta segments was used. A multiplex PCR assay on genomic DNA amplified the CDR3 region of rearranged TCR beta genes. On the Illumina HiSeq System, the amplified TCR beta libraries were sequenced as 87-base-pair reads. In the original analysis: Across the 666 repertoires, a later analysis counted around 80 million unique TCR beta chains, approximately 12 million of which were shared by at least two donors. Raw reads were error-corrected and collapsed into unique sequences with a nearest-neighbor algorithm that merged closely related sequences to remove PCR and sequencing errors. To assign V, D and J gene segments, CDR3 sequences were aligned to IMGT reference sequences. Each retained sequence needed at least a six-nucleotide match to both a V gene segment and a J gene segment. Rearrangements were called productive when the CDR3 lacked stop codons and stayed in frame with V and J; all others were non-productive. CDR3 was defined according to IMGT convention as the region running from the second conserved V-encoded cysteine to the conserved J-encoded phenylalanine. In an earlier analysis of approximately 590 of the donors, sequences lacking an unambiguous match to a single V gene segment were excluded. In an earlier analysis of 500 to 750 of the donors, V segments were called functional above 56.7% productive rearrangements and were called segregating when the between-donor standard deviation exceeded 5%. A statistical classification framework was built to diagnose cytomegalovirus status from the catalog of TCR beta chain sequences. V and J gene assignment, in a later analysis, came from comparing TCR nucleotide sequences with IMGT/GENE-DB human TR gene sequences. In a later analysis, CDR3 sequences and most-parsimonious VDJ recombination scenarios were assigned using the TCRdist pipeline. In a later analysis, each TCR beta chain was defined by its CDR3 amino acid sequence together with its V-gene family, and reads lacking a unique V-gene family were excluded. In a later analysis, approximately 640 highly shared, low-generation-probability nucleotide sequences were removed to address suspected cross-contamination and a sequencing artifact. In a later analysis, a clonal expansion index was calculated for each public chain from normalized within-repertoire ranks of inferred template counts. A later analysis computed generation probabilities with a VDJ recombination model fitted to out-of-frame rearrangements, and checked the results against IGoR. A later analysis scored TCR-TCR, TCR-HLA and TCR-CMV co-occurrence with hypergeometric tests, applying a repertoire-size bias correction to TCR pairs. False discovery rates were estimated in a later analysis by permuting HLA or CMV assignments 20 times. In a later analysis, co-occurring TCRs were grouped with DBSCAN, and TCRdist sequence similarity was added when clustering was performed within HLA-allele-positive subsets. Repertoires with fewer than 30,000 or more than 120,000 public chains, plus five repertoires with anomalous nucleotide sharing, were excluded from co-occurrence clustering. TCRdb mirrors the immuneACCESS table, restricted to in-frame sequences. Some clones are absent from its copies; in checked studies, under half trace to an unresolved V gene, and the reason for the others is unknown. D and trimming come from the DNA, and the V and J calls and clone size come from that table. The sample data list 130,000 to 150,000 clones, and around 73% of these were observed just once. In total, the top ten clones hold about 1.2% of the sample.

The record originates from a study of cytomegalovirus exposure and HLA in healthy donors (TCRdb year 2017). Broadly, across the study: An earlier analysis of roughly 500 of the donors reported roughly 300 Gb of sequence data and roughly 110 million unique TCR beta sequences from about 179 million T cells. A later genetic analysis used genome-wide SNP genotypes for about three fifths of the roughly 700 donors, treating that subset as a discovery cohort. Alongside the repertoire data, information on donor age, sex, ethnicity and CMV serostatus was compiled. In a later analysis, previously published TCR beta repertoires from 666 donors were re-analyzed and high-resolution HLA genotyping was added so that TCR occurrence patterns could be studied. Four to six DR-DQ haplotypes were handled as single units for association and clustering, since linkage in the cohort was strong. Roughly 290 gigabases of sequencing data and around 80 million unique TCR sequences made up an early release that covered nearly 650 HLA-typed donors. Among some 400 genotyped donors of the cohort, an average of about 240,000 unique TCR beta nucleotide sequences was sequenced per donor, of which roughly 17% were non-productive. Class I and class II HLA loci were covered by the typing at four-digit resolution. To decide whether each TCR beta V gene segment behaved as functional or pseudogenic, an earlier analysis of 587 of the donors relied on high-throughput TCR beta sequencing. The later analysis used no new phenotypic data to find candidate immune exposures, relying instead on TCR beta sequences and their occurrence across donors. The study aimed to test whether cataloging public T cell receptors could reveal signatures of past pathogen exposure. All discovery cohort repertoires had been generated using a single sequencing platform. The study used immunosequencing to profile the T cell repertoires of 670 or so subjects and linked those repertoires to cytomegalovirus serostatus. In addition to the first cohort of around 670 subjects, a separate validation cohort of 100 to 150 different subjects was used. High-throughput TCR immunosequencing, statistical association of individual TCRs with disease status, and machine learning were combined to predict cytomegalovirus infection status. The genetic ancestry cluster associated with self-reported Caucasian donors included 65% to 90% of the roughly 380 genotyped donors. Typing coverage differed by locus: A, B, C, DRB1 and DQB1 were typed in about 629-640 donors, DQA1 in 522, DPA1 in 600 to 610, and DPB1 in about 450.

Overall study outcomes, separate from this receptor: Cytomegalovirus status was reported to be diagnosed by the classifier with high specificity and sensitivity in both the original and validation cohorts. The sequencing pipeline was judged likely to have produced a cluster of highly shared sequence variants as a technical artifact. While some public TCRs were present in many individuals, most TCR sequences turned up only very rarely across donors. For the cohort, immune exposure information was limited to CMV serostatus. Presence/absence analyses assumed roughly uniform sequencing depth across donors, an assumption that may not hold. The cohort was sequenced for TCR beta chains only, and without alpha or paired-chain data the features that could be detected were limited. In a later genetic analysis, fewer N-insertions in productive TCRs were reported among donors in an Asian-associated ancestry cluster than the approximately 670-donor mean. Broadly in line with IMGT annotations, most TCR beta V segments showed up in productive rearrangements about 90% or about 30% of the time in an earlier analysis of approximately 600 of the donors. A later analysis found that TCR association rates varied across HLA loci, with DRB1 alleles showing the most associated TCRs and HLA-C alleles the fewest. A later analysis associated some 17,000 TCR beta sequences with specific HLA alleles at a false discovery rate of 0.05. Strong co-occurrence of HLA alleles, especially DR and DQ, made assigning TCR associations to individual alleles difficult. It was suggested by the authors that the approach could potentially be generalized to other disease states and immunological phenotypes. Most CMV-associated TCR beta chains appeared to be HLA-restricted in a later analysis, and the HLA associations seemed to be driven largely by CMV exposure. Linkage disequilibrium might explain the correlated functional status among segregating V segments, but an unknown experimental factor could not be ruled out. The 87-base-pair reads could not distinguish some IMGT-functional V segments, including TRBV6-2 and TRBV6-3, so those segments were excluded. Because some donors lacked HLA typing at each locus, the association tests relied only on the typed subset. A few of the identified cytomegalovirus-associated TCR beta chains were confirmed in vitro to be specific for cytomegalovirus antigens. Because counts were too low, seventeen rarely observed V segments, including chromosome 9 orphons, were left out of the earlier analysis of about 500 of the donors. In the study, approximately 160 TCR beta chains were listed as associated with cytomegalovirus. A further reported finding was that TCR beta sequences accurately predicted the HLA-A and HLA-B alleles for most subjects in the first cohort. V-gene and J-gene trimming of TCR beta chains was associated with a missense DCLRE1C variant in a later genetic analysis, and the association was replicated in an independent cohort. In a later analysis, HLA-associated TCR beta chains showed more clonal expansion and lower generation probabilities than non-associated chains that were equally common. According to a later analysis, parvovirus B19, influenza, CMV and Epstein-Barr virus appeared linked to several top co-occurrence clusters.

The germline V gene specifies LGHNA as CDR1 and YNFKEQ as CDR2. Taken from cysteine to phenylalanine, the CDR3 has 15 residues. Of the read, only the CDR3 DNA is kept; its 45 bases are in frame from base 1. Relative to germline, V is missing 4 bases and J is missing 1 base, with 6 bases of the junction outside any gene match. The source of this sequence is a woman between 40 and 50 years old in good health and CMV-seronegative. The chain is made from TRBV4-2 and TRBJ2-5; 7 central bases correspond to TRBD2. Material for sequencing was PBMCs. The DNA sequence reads TGTGCCAGCAGCCTGAGCGGGGCAATCCAAGAGACCCAGTACTTC. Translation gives CASSLSGAIQETQYF.